This TCR beta chain was captured by sequencing in a study of HIV-infected patients and healthy controls. TCRdb recomputed calls from the 5' RACE reads with MiXCR, one row per CDR3 protein. This table has under 70,000 distinct CDR3 sequences, roughly 19% appearing once. This clonotype has a count of ten or more. This sequence originates from a human donor in good health. The sample was CD4+ T cells from blood.

CDR3 sequence (DNA): TGTGCCAGCAGCTCCCGTAACTATGGCTACACCTTC. Protein: CASSSRNYGYTF. The chain carries TRBV7-9 and TRBJ1-2, with D uncertain. V lost 4 bases to trimming and J lost 1 base, with 4 bases between them. The CDR3 totals 12 residues. The V gene's germline CDR1 is SEHNR and CDR2 FQNEAQ (reference sequence).